The T cell receptor beta chain under discussion was sequenced for a study of blood T cell repertoires in COVID-19 (dated by TCRdb to 2018 to 2021). Background for the entire study: Samples covering the acute and convalescent phases of COVID-19 were provided by collaborators in the United States, Italy and Spain. The material from the prospective study consisted of cDNA or gDNA derived from T cells, B-cell-depleted T cells, or PBMCs. Deeply sampled blood TCRbeta repertoires from subjects exposed to, actively infected with, or recovered from COVID-19 were included in the dataset. A freely available public database, intended as a resource for researchers studying the immune response to SARS-CoV-2, is where the repertoires were released. Samples came from the ongoing ImmuneRACE study (first 160 participants) plus 1,254 subjects from 6 global collaborators. Nearly every sample came with metadata listing a de-identified subject ID, COVID-19 status, age in years and sex. Where available, HLA class I and class II types were obtained from metadata supplied by the sample provider rather than from assay-based typing. What the work shows at the level of the full study, not this receptor alone: How much clinical and demographic metadata was included differed by source and by participant, and the metadata was provided uncurated.

The immunoSEQ Assay, a bias-controlled multiplex PCR, was used to amplify TCRbeta CDR3 regions from genomic DNA. As for how the authors treated the data: Nucleated cell counts per sample were estimated from amplification of reference gene primers within the assay. To quantify the absolute abundance of each unique TCRbeta CDR3 rearrangement, sequence reads were collapsed and filtered. For each sample, productive Simpson clonality was calculated as the square root of Simpson's diversity index over productive rearrangements. This is the immuneACCESS table as TCRdb keeps it, with only in-frame sequences that have V and J called. A part of the clones is gone; compared with another copy, unresolved V genes explain less than half, and the rest is unexplained. For V, J and clone size, that table is used; D and trimming come from the DNA. This sample comprises about 200,000 clones, roughly 75% of them detected only once. Of the sample, approximately 6% is held by the ten largest clones.

As concerns this clone: The target of this receptor is not known. Base qualities are not at hand, and no much larger clone is one base apart.

The collaborating institutions used their own protocols to collect whole blood in K2EDTA tubes. For TCRbeta analysis, collaborators shipped samples in one of three forms: frozen whole blood, isolated PBMCs, or DNA extracted from either of those sample types. The sample consisted of peripheral blood. The TCR was taken from a woman between 65 and 79 years old with acute or convalescent COVID-19.

The DNA sequence reads TGTGCCAGCCGAGACAGGGGAGGGTCTGAAAAACTGTTTTTT. The resulting protein is CASRDRGGSEKLFF. The sequence is built from TRBV19 and TRBJ1-4; 8 bases in the middle match TRBD1. V trim: 9 bases; J trim: 7 bases; unmatched bases: 10. From its cysteine to its phenylalanine, the CDR3 spans 14 amino acids. Just CDR3 DNA is preserved here, 42 bases in frame from base 1. For CDR1 and CDR2, the germline V gene (reference sequence) lists LNHDA and SQIVND.